This is a list of T cell receptor beta chains from one sample in a study of PD-L1 blockade in urothelial cancer. The data were produced by immunoSEQ multiplex PCR, yet TCRdb's version contains in-frame clones alone and is incomplete. The sample carries about 55,000 clones, approximately 80% recorded once. Material: PBMCs, obtained around atezolizumab (anti-PD-L1) treatment. The receptors derive from a man aged 45-65 years with urothelial cancer. Both conserved end residues are part of each CDR3. A D gene is named only where the DNA matches it firmly. The listing skips clone size in some rows; elsewhere it reads once, few, many or a size class.

D gene: TRBD1; V gene: TRBV5-1; clone size: -; J gene: TRBJ1-2; CDR3 protein: CASSTGTGGEGYTF; CDR3 DNA: TGCGCCAGCAGCACTGGGACAGGGGGCGAGGGCTACACCTTC
D gene: -; V gene: TRBV28; clone size: -; J gene: TRBJ2-2; CDR3 protein: CASTVPGNGELFF; CDR3 DNA: TGTGCCAGCACGGTCCCGGGAAACGGGGAGCTGTTTTTT
D gene: -; V gene: TRBV5-1; clone size: -; J gene: TRBJ2-5; CDR3 protein: CASSPTFTSQETQYF; CDR3 DNA: TGCGCCAGCAGCCCGACATTTACATCCCAAGAGACCCAGTACTTC
D gene: TRBD1; V gene: TRBV7-2; clone size: -; J gene: TRBJ2-3; CDR3 protein: CASSPWTGASTDTQYF; CDR3 DNA: TGTGCCAGCAGCCCATGGACAGGAGCTAGCACAGATACGCAGTATTTT
D gene: -; V gene: TRBV19; clone size: -; J gene: TRBJ1-5; CDR3 protein: CASSIGQWNQPQHF; CDR3 DNA: TGTGCCAGTAGTATAGGACAGTGGAATCAGCCCCAGCATTTT
D gene: TRBD1; V gene: TRBV30; clone size: -; J gene: TRBJ1-3; CDR3 protein: CAWSALTGTGGNTIYF; CDR3 DNA: TGTGCCTGGAGTGCCCTTACCGGGACAGGGGGAAACACCATATATTTT
D gene: -; V gene: TRBV6-5; clone size: few; J gene: TRBJ1-1; CDR3 protein: CASSYTTIWGEIEAFF; CDR3 DNA: TGTGCCAGCAGTTACACTACAATTTGGGGCGAAATTGAAGCTTTCTTT
D gene: -; V gene: TRBV29-1; clone size: -; J gene: TRBJ2-7; CDR3 protein: CSVEDPGAGRGEQYF; CDR3 DNA: TGCAGCGTTGAAGATCCCGGGGCAGGGCGGGGCGAGCAGTACTTC
D gene: -; V gene: TRBV2; clone size: few; J gene: TRBJ2-7; CDR3 protein: CASKTTGTYEQYF; CDR3 DNA: TGTGCCAGCAAGACGACAGGCACCTACGAGCAGTACTTC
D gene: -; V gene: TRBV6-6; clone size: -; J gene: TRBJ2-7; CDR3 protein: CASSYSISSYEQYF; CDR3 DNA: TGTGCCAGCAGTTACTCGATCAGCTCCTACGAGCAGTACTTC
D gene: TRBD2; V gene: TRBV27; clone size: -; J gene: TRBJ2-1; CDR3 protein: CASSPGLAGGNEQFF; CDR3 DNA: TGTGCCAGCAGTCCCGGACTAGCGGGGGGCAATGAGCAGTTCTTC
D gene: TRBD1; V gene: TRBV9; clone size: -; J gene: TRBJ1-4; CDR3 protein: CASSVAEGAMGKLFF; CDR3 DNA: TGTGCCAGCAGCGTAGCTGAGGGGGCGATGGGAAAACTGTTTTTT
D gene: -; V gene: TRBV5-4; clone size: few; J gene: TRBJ2-2; CDR3 protein: CASSQRLNTFTGELFF; CDR3 DNA: TGTGCCAGCAGCCAGAGGCTGAACACCTTCACCGGGGAGCTGTTTTTT
D gene: TRBD1; V gene: TRBV6-5; clone size: -; J gene: TRBJ1-1; CDR3 protein: CASRHRGRDTEAFF; CDR3 DNA: TGTGCCAGCAGGCACAGGGGGCGGGACACTGAAGCTTTCTTT
D gene: TRBD1; V gene: TRBV5-1; clone size: -; J gene: TRBJ1-5; CDR3 protein: CASSPGQGSGVGNQPQHF; CDR3 DNA: TGCGCCAGCAGCCCAGGACAGGGCTCCGGGGTGGGCAATCAGCCCCAGCATTTT
D gene: -; V gene: TRBV18; clone size: -; J gene: TRBJ2-5; CDR3 protein: CASSAFQRAQETQYF; CDR3 DNA: TGTGCCAGCTCCGCGTTCCAGCGGGCTCAAGAGACCCAGTACTTC
D gene: -; V gene: TRBV2; clone size: once; J gene: TRBJ1-5; CDR3 protein: CASSGTYSNQPQHF; CDR3 DNA: TGTGCCAGCAGTGGAACCTATAGCAATCAGCCCCAGCATTTT
D gene: TRBD1; V gene: TRBV29-1; clone size: once; J gene: TRBJ2-1; CDR3 protein: CSVGERDRFHEQFF; CDR3 DNA: TGCAGCGTTGGAGAAAGGGACAGGTTTCATGAGCAGTTCTTC
D gene: -; V gene: TRBV6-6; clone size: -; J gene: TRBJ2-1; CDR3 protein: CASSYSRGGQFF; CDR3 DNA: TGTGCCAGCAGTTACTCGAGGGGGGGGCAGTTCTTC
D gene: TRBD2; V gene: TRBV5-5; clone size: -; J gene: TRBJ2-5; CDR3 protein: CASSSWTSGGPGTQYF; CDR3 DNA: TGTGCCAGCAGCTCCTGGACTAGCGGGGGGCCAGGGACCCAGTACTTC
D gene: TRBD1; V gene: TRBV5-4; clone size: -; J gene: TRBJ1-1; CDR3 protein: CASRPDRAPGEAFF; CDR3 DNA: TGTGCCAGCAGACCTGACAGGGCGCCCGGTGAAGCTTTCTTT
D gene: -; V gene: TRBV11-3; clone size: -; J gene: TRBJ2-2; CDR3 protein: CASSLVGGVNTGELFF; CDR3 DNA: TGTGCCAGCAGCTTAGTCGGGGGAGTCAACACCGGGGAGCTGTTTTTT
D gene: TRBD1; V gene: TRBV11-2; clone size: few; J gene: TRBJ2-2; CDR3 protein: CASSLVGGGQGAGELFF; CDR3 DNA: TGTGCCAGCAGCTTAGTGGGGGGGGGACAGGGAGCCGGGGAGCTGTTTTTT
D gene: -; V gene: TRBV14; clone size: once; J gene: TRBJ2-7; CDR3 protein: CASSQANRVYEQYF; CDR3 DNA: TGTGCCAGCAGCCAAGCCAACAGGGTCTACGAGCAGTACTTC
D gene: TRBD2; V gene: TRBV14; clone size: -; J gene: TRBJ2-1; CDR3 protein: CASSQLAGGWGDEQFF; CDR3 DNA: TGTGCCAGCAGCCAATTAGCGGGAGGGTGGGGCGATGAGCAGTTCTTC
D gene: TRBD2; V gene: TRBV5-1; clone size: -; J gene: TRBJ2-1; CDR3 protein: CASSFSGGFYNEQFF; CDR3 DNA: TGCGCCAGCAGCTTTAGCGGGGGGTTCTACAATGAGCAGTTCTTC
D gene: -; V gene: TRBV28; clone size: -; J gene: TRBJ1-2; CDR3 protein: CASSLFSVVDGYTF; CDR3 DNA: TGTGCCAGCAGTCTCTTCTCAGTTGTTGATGGCTACACCTTC
D gene: -; V gene: TRBV20-1; clone size: once; J gene: TRBJ1-2; CDR3 protein: CSARVASIGTF; CDR3 DNA: TGCAGTGCTAGAGTGGCGAGCATCGGGACCTTC
D gene: -; V gene: TRBV13; clone size: -; J gene: TRBJ2-6; CDR3 protein: CASSFSRASGANVLTF; CDR3 DNA: TGTGCCAGCAGCTTCTCCAGGGCGTCTGGGGCCAACGTCCTGACTTTC
D gene: -; V gene: TRBV11-3; clone size: -; J gene: TRBJ2-3; CDR3 protein: CASSSRVTDTQYF; CDR3 DNA: TGTGCCAGCAGCTCCAGGGTAACAGATACGCAGTATTTT
D gene: TRBD2; V gene: TRBV4-3; clone size: -; J gene: TRBJ2-2; CDR3 protein: CASSAGLAGGPTTGELFF; CDR3 DNA: TGCGCCAGCAGCGCAGGACTAGCGGGAGGGCCGACCACCGGGGAGCTGTTTTTT
D gene: -; V gene: TRBV27; clone size: -; J gene: TRBJ2-7; CDR3 protein: CASSLSRGSYEQYF; CDR3 DNA: TGTGCCAGCAGTTTATCACGGGGTTCCTACGAGCAGTACTTC
D gene: -; V gene: TRBV30; clone size: -; J gene: TRBJ1-4; CDR3 protein: CAWSANSATNEKLFF; CDR3 DNA: TGCGCCTGGAGTGCAAACTCTGCAACTAATGAAAAACTGTTTTTT
D gene: TRBD1; V gene: TRBV7-2; clone size: -; J gene: TRBJ1-1; CDR3 protein: CASSLETGGSTEAFF; CDR3 DNA: TGTGCCAGCAGCTTAGAGACAGGGGGAAGCACTGAAGCTTTCTTT
D gene: -; V gene: TRBV19; clone size: -; J gene: TRBJ2-1; CDR3 protein: CASSMAGGWDNEQFF; CDR3 DNA: TGTGCCAGTAGTATGGCAGGGGGGTGGGACAATGAGCAGTTCTTC
D gene: TRBD2; V gene: TRBV7-9; clone size: -; J gene: TRBJ2-1; CDR3 protein: CASSAGLAVLGKFF; CDR3 DNA: TGTGCCAGCAGCGCGGGACTAGCGGTATTGGGAAAGTTCTTC
D gene: -; V gene: TRBV6-1; clone size: -; J gene: TRBJ2-2; CDR3 protein: CASSQRWQATGELFF; CDR3 DNA: TGTGCCAGCAGCCAACGGTGGCAGGCCACCGGGGAGCTGTTTTTT
D gene: -; V gene: TRBV5-8; clone size: -; J gene: TRBJ2-1; CDR3 protein: CASSPTGGPYSEQFF; CDR3 DNA: TGTGCCAGCAGCCCAACAGGTGGGCCTTACAGTGAGCAGTTCTTC
D gene: -; V gene: TRBV7-2; clone size: -; J gene: TRBJ1-4; CDR3 protein: CASSLRFRGPNEKLFF; CDR3 DNA: TGTGCCAGCAGCTTAAGGTTTAGAGGGCCTAATGAAAAACTGTTTTTT
D gene: -; V gene: TRBV30; clone size: -; J gene: TRBJ1-1; CDR3 protein: CAQSGQANTEAFF; CDR3 DNA: TGTGCCCAAAGCGGGCAGGCGAACACTGAAGCTTTCTTT
D gene: TRBD2; V gene: TRBV7-6; clone size: -; J gene: TRBJ2-1; CDR3 protein: CASSSTKGLAGVNEQFF; CDR3 DNA: TGTGCCAGCAGCTCAACAAAGGGACTAGCGGGGGTCAATGAGCAGTTCTTC
D gene: -; V gene: TRBV14; clone size: -; J gene: TRBJ2-5; CDR3 protein: CASSRNLGAETQYF; CDR3 DNA: TGTGCCAGCAGCAGAAATCTGGGGGCGGAGACCCAGTACTTC
D gene: TRBD1; V gene: TRBV14; clone size: -; J gene: TRBJ2-1; CDR3 protein: CASRGQAEVEQFF; CDR3 DNA: TGTGCCAGCAGAGGACAGGCGGAGGTCGAGCAGTTCTTC
D gene: -; V gene: TRBV5-1; clone size: -; J gene: TRBJ2-7; CDR3 protein: CASSLYTGNPHEQYF; CDR3 DNA: TGCGCCAGCAGCTTGTATACGGGAAATCCCCACGAGCAGTACTTC
D gene: -; V gene: TRBV6-5; clone size: -; J gene: TRBJ2-5; CDR3 protein: CASSPPGLQYF; CDR3 DNA: TGTGCCAGCAGCCCGCCGGGACTCCAGTACTTC
D gene: -; V gene: TRBV5-5; clone size: -; J gene: TRBJ2-5; CDR3 protein: CASSPGYLQETQYF; CDR3 DNA: TGTGCCAGCAGCCCAGGGTACTTACAAGAGACCCAGTACTTC